A single sample is the source of the 17 T cell receptor beta chains below, sequenced in a study of T cell repertoires in cytomegalovirus infection. Each CDR3 protein gets one entry after TCRdb re-called the reads with MiXCR. There are roughly 69,000 distinct CDR3 sequences in the sample; roughly 21% occur only once, and roughly 73% lies in the top ten. The antigens of these receptors remain unknown. Sequenced material: CD8+ T cells from cultured PBMCs, taken from culture after CMV antigen stimulation. The receptors were sampled from a human donor in good health (CMV status not recorded). Some clones in this sample may be carry-over from other donors' samples.

This clonotype was recorded a few times. The J gene is TRBJ2-3, the V gene TRBV30; no clear D gene. CDR3 length: 13 residues. The germline V gene has CDR1 GTSNPN and CDR2 SVGIG (reference sequence). Between the trimmed V and J ends, which lost 5 bases and 0 bases, there was a span of 9 bases. The CDR3 DNA reads as TGTGCCTGGGGACGCCTTAGCACAGATACGCAGTATTTT. Its translation: CAWGRLSTDTQYF.

V gene TRBV7-9 combines with J gene TRBJ2-7; 7 positions match TRBD1. V shed 5 bases and J 6 bases; nucleotides not matched to a gene: 7. The CDR3 length is 13 residues. Germline V CDR1 and CDR2: SEHNR, FQNEAQ (reference sequence). CDR3 protein: CASSPGQALEQYF. Written as DNA, the CDR3 is TGTGCCAGCAGCCCCGGACAGGCTCTCGAGCAGTACTTC.

To note about this clonotype: One base away lies a much larger clone, so this may be a sequencing read error. The chain employs TRBV7-2 and TRBJ1-1; possible D gene TRBD1, 6 bases. With 10 bases removed from V and 7 bases from J, the gap between germline ends came to 19 bases. This CDR3 contains 13 residues. Germline V gene sequence: CDR1 SGHTA, CDR2 FQGNSA. Here the CDR3 reads CANTLRSTGEAFF. The CDR3, as DNA: TGTGCCAACACCCTGAGATCGACAGGTGAAGCTTTCTTT.

This chain joins TRBV6-6 and TRBJ2-7; TRBD1 matches at 8 bases. The V gene's germline CDR1 is MNHNY and CDR2 SVGAGI (reference sequence). The CDR3 runs to 12 residues. V was pared by 7 bases and J by 6 bases, with 5 bases of the junction left unmatched. CDR3 sequence: CASNPTGAEQYF. Written as DNA, the CDR3 is TGTGCCAGCAACCCGACAGGGGCCGAGCAGTACTTC.

This clonotype was picked up a small number of times. J is TRBJ2-6 and V is TRBV29-1; no clear D. The CDR3 runs to 13 residues. The germline V and J ends were trimmed by 4 bases and 1 base, with 5 bases remaining between them. Per the germline V gene, CDR1 is SQVTM and CDR2 is ANQGSEA. The CDR3 protein is CSVARSGANVLTF. The DNA for the CDR3 is TGCAGCGTTGCCAGATCTGGGGCCAACGTCCTGACTTTC.

This clonotype was seen a handful of times. The chain has TRBV28 and TRBJ1-5; D is undetermined. Germline V gene sequence: CDR1 MDHEN, CDR2 SYDVKM. Trimming left V 4 bases short and J 4 bases short, with 8 bases between. The CDR3 consists of 13 residues. In DNA, the CDR3 is TGTGCCAGCAGTTGGGTACAAAATCAGCCCCAGCATTTT. Amino acids: CASSWVQNQPQHF. Supplemented by reference TRBV28 and TRBJ1-5, the full variable domain reads DVKVTQSSRYLVKRTGEKVFLECVQDMDHENMFWYRQDPGLGLRLIYFSYDVKMKEKGDIPEGYSVSREKKERFSLILESASTNQTSMYLCASSWVQNQPQHFGDGTRLSIL.

The gene calls are TRBV10-3 and TRBJ2-5; D may be TRBD2 (5 bases). The V gene lost 2 bases and the J gene lost 7 bases, with 17 bases spanning the gap. This CDR3 comprises 15 residues. Germline V gene lookup returns CDR1 ENHRY and CDR2 SYGVKD. CDR3: CAISEGVGVAGTQYF. The CDR3 region has the DNA TGTGCCATCAGTGAGGGAGTGGGAGTGGCGGGGACCCAGTACTTC.

This clonotype has only a few counts. One end of the junction varies from germline; a read error may be responsible. The chain recombines TRBV4-1 with TRBJ1-1, with D unresolved. The CDR3 loop spans 14 amino acids. Germline V CDR1 and CDR2: MGHRA, YSYEKL. CDR3 amino acids: CASSQAIGRGEAFF. Written as DNA, the CDR3 is TGTGCCAGCAGCCAAGCAATAGGTAGAGGCGAAGCTTTCTTT.

This clonotype was recorded a few times. V is TRBV12-3 or TRBV12-4 and J is TRBJ1-1, with a tentative D call TRBD1 (6 bases). The CDR3 is made up of 14 amino acids. The germline V and J ends were trimmed by 4 bases and 1 base, with 10 bases remaining between them. The CDR3 loop is CASSSGGGNTEAFF. CDR3 DNA: TGTGCCAGCAGTTCAGGAGGGGGGAACACTGAAGCTTTCTTT.

This clonotype came up many times. The chain joins TRBV28 to TRBJ2-7, with 12 bases lining up with TRBD1. Germline trimming cut 3 bases from V and 6 bases from J; bases unmatched to any gene: 9. The CDR3 extends over 16 amino acids. The germline V gene encodes CDR1 MDHEN and CDR2 SYDVKM. The CDR3 nucleotides read TGTGCCAGCAGTTTTATTCTCCCGGGACAGGGGGCCGAGCAGTACTTC. Translating gives CASSFILPGQGAEQYF.

The chain carries TRBV7-9 and TRBJ2-7; D is perhaps TRBD1 or TRBD2 (6 bases each). The CDR3 consists of 16 residues. Trimming pared 1 base from V and 2 bases from J, leaving 15 bases between. Germline assignment: CDR1 SEHNR and CDR2 FQNEAQ (reference sequence). The CDR3 region is CASSLDSGEAAYEQYF. DNA for the CDR3: TGTGCCAGCAGCTTAGATTCAGGGGAGGCCGCCTACGAGCAGTACTTC. Full variable domain (rest looked up from reference TRBV7-9 and TRBJ2-7): DTGVSQNPRHKITKRGQNVTFRCDPISEHNRLYWYRQTLGQGPEFLTYFQNEAQLEKSRLLSDRFSAERPKGSFSTLEIQRTEQGDSAMYLCASSLDSGEAAYEQYFGPGTRLTVT.

This clonotype came up a few times. The chain recombines TRBV7-2 with TRBJ1-2, with D hard to call. The germline V and J ends were trimmed by 6 bases and 2 bases, with 13 bases remaining between them. The CDR3 is 14 residues long. CDR1 and CDR2 (germline): SGHTA, FQGNSA. The CDR3 sequence is CASRTELGNYGYTF. The CDR3, as DNA: TGTGCCAGCAGGACCGAACTGGGGAACTATGGCTACACCTTC.

The CDR3 reads CASSLGNAGTEAFF. In DNA, the CDR3 is TGTGCCAGCAGCTTAGGCAACGCCGGCACTGAAGCTTTCTTT. V is TRBV7-6 and J is TRBJ1-1; the D is unclear. The germline gives CDR1 SGHVS, CDR2 FNYEAQ. The length of the CDR3 is 14 residues. The V end lost 1 base, the J end lost 4 bases, and 10 bases lay between the germline ends.

This rearrangement joins TRBV7-6 to TRBJ2-3, with 12 bases fitting TRBD2. The junction had 10 bases not matched to a gene; V was cut back by 5 bases and J by 4 bases. The CDR3 contains 17 residues. Per germline, CDR1 SGHVS and CDR2 FNYEAQ. Here the CDR3 reads CASSPRVASGGADTQYF. The CDR3 coding sequence is TGTGCCAGCAGCCCTAGAGTTGCTAGCGGGGGGGCAGATACGCAGTATTTT.

This clonotype turned up a few times. Here the CDR3 DNA reads TGTGCCAGCAGCCCCCCCACCGGGGCCTACACCGGGGAGCTGTTTTTT. Its protein product is CASSPPTGAYTGELFF. This sequence joins TRBV11-2 and TRBJ2-2, with D perhaps matching TRBD1 or TRBD2 (5 bases each). Trimming removed 5 bases at V and 3 bases at J, with 16 bases between. Germline CDR1 is SGHAT and CDR2 is FQNNGV. There are 16 residues in the CDR3.

This clonotype was recorded a few times. This chain uses TRBV7-9 with TRBJ1-5, with TRBD1 matching over 8 bases. The CDR3 is 16 amino acids. V shed 2 bases and J 2 bases; nucleotides not matched to a gene: 5. In germline, CDR1 is SEHNR, CDR2 FQNEAQ (reference sequence). The CDR3 nucleotides are TGTGCCAGCAGCTTACAGGGGGCGCGAGGCAATCAGCCCCAGCATTTT. Its protein is CASSLQGARGNQPQHF.

The gene calls are TRBV6-2 or TRBV6-3 and TRBJ2-1; D gene ambiguous. The CDR3 length is 11 residues. The germline CDR1 and CDR2 sequences are MNHEY and SVGEGT. The V end lost 6 bases, the J end lost 2 bases, and 2 bases lay between the germline ends. This CDR3 is CASRTYNEQFF. DNA for the CDR3: TGTGCCAGCAGGACCTACAATGAGCAGTTCTTC.